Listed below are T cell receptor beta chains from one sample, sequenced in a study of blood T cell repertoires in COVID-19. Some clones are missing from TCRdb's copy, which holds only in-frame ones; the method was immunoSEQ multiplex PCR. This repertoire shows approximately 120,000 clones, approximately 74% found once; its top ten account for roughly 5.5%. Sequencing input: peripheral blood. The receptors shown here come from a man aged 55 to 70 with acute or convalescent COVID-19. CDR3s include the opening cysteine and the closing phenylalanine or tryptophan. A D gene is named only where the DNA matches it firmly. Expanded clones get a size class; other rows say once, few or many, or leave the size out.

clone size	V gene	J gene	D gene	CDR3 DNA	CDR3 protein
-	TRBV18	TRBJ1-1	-	TGTGCCAGCTCACCGTCACTTGACACTGAAGCTTTCTTT	CASSPSLDTEAFF
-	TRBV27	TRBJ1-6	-	TGTGCCAGCAGTTTGGCACAAAACTCCTATAATTCACCCCTCCACTTT	CASSLAQNSYNSPLHF
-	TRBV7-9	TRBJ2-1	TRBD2	TGTGCCAGCAGCTCCATAGGGGGACTAGCGGGCGAGCAGTTCTTC	CASSSIGGLAGEQFF
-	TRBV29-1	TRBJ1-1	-	TGCAGCGTTGAATTGTTGGAGGCGTCTGAAGCTTTCTTT	CSVELLEASEAFF
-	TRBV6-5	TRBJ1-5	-	TGTGCCAGCAGTTACTCGATAACAGCCAATCAGCCCCAGCATTTT	CASSYSITANQPQHF
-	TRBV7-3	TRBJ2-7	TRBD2	TGTGCCAGCAGCTTAGTCCAACTAGCGGGGGGTCGTACAATTTCCTACGAGCAGTACTTC	CASSLVQLAGGRTISYEQYF
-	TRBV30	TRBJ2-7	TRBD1	TGTGCCTGGGATACCCGGGACAGGGGTAGGCGGTACTTC	CAWDTRDRGRRYF
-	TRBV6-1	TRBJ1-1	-	TGTGCCAGCAGTGAACGGGGTTACACTGAAGCTTTCTTT	CASSERGYTEAFF
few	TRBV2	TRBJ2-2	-	TGTGCCAGCAAGGAGTACAACACCGGGGAGCTGTTTTTT	CASKEYNTGELFF
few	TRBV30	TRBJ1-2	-	TGTGCCTGGACTTGGGGTGGGGCCGAATATGGCTACACCTTC	CAWTWGGAEYGYTF
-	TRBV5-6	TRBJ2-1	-	TGTGCCAGCAGCCCCCTCTGGGGGGGCTCGCCCACAGTCCAGTTCTTC	CASSPLWGGSPTVQFF
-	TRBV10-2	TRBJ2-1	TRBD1	TGCGCCAGCAGTGGGCTAGGGACAGGGGGCGGGAATGAGCAGTTCTTC	CASSGLGTGGGNEQFF
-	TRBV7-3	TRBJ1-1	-	TGTGCCAGCAGCTTATCGGTGGGGGCGAACACTGAAGCTTTCTTT	CASSLSVGANTEAFF
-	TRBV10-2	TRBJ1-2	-	TGCGCCAGCAGTGATGGGGGGATACCCGGCTACACCTTC	CASSDGGIPGYTF
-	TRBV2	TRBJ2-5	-	TGTGCCAGCAGGTTGAGGAGTCAAGAGACCCAGTACTTC	CASRLRSQETQYF
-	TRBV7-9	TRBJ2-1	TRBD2	TGTGCCAGCACCTCACTCTTTTCGCGGGAGTCCGGCAATGAGCAGTTCTTC	CASTSLFSRESGNEQFF
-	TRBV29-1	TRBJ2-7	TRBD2	TGCAGCGTGGGGGGTACTAGCGGGAGTACCTACGAGCAGTACTTC	CSVGGTSGSTYEQYF
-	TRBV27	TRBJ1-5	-	TGTGCCAGCAGTTTCCGGAGCCCGGCAGGGCAGCCCCAGCATTTT	CASSFRSPAGQPQHF
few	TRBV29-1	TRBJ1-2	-	TGCAGCGCTGAGGGGCGTAACTATGGCTACACCTTC	CSAEGRNYGYTF
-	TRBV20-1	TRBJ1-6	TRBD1	TGCAGTGCTAGTGGTTCTGACAGGGTACGTTCACCCCTCCACTTT	CSASGSDRVRSPLHF
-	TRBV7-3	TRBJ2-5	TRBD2	TGTGCCAGCAGCTTTGGGAGGGAAGAGACCCAGTACTTC	CASSFGREETQYF
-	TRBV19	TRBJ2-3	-	TGTGCCAGTAGTACCTCCCCGGGCCGGGGGACGCAGTATTTT	CASSTSPGRGTQYF
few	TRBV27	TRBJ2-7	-	TGTGCCAGCAGTCCGCTTCCGCAGAGGGGGAGGGTCTCCTACGAGCAGTACTTC	CASSPLPQRGRVSYEQYF
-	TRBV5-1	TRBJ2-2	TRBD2	TGCGCCAGCAGGGAAGGAGGCGGGGGGAACACCGGGGAGCTGTTTTTT	CASREGGGGNTGELFF
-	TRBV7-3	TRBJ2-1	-	TGTGCCAGCAGCTTAGGGGGAGGAGGCTGGGATGAGCAGTTCTTC	CASSLGGGGWDEQFF
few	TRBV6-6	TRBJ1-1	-	TGTGCCAGCAGTTACGCGGGGAAGAACACTGAAGCTTTCTTT	CASSYAGKNTEAFF
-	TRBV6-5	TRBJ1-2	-	TGTGCCAGCAGCCAGGAACCTTATGGCTACACCTTC	CASSQEPYGYTF
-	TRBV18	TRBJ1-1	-	TGTGCCAGCTCACCTCCAGGGTCGATATACACTGAAGCTTTCTTT	CASSPPGSIYTEAFF
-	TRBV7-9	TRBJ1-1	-	TGTGCCAGCAGCCCCCGGGACACTGACACTGAAGCTTTCTTT	CASSPRDTDTEAFF
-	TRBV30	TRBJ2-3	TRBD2	TGTGCCTGGAGAGCCCAACTAGCGGACTACACAGATACGCAGTATTTT	CAWRAQLADYTDTQYF
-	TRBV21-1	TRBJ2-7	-	TGTGCCAGCAACAGGTCCTACGAGCAGTACTTC	CASNRSYEQYF
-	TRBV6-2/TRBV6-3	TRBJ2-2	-	TGTGCCAGCAGTTCCTATCTAGTGCCCGGGGAGCTGTTTTTT	CASSSYLVPGELFF
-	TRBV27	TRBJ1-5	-	TGTGCCAGCAGTTTAGGGGCGGACAATCAGCCCCAGCATTTT	CASSLGADNQPQHF
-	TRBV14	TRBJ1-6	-	TGTGCCAGCAGCCAAGATGCCTTTCCAGGCTCACCCCTCCACTTT	CASSQDAFPGSPLHF
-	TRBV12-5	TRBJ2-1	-	TGTGCTAGTGGTTTGCCCCGGACTACCCACAATGAGCAGTTCTTC	CASGLPRTTHNEQFF
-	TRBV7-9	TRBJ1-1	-	TGTGCCAGCAGCCTGAATTCGGGAGGTAAAGCTTTCTTT	CASSLNSGGKAFF
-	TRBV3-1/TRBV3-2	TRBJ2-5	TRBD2	TGTGCCAGCAGCCAACGGACTAGCCGAGAGACCCAGTACTTC	CASSQRTSRETQYF
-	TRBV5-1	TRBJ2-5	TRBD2	TGCGCCAGCAGCTTGGTCGGGAGGGCCGAGACCCAGTACTTC	CASSLVGRAETQYF
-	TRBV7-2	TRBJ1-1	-	TGTGCCAGCAGCCCCCTGACAACCACTGAAGCTTTCTTT	CASSPLTTTEAFF
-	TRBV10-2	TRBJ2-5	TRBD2	TGCGCCAGCAGTGGGTGGGGAGGGGCGGAGACCCAGTACTTC	CASSGWGGAETQYF
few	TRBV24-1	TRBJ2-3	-	TGTGCCACCAGTTACACCACAGATACGCAGTATTTT	CATSYTTDTQYF
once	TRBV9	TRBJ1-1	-	TGTGCCAGCAGCGTAGCGGCAGCCCCCAGGGCTGAAGCTTTCTTT	CASSVAAAPRAEAFF
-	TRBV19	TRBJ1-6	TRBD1	TGTGCCAGTAGTGAACAGGGGAGCTCCTATAATTCACCCCTCCACTTT	CASSEQGSSYNSPLHF
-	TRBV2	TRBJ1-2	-	TGTGCCAGCAGGGGGCAGGGGAGGGGTAACTATGGCTACACCTTC	CASRGQGRGNYGYTF
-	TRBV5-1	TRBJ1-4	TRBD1	TGCGCCAGCAGCTTGGTGCCGGGACAGGGGTCAAAACTGTTTTTT	CASSLVPGQGSKLFF
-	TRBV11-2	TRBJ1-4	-	TGTGCCAGCAGCATCGGTTCTAATGAAAAACTGTTTTTT	CASSIGSNEKLFF